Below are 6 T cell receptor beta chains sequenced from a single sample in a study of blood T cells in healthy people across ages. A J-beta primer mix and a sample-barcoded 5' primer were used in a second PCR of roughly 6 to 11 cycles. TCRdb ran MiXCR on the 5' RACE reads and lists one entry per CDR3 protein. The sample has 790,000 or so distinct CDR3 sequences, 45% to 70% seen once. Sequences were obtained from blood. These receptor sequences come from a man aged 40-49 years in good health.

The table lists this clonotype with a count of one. CDR3 region: CASHPKLAGAGNEQFF. In DNA, the CDR3 is TGCGCCAGCCATCCTAAATTAGCGGGGGCGGGAAATGAGCAGTTCTTC. The J gene is TRBJ2-1, the V gene TRBV5-1, with 9 bases fitting TRBD2. Germline V gene data show CDR1 as SGHRS and CDR2 as YFSETQ. The ends lost 7 bases at V and 7 bases at J; junction bases unmatched: 15. The CDR3 extends over 16 amino acids.

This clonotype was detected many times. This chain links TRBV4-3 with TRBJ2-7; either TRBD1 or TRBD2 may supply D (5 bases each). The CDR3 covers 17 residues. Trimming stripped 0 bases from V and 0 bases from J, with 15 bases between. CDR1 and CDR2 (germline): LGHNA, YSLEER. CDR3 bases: TGCGCCAGCAGCCAAGATATAGGGGCTGGGGGCTCCTACGAGCAGTACTTC. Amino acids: CASSQDIGAGGSYEQYF.

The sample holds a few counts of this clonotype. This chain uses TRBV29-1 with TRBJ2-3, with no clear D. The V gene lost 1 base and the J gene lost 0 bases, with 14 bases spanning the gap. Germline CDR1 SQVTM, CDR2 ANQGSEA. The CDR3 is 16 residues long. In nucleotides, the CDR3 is TGCAGCGTTGAAGGGAACAGAGCGTCTAGCACAGATACGCAGTATTTT. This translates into CSVEGNRASSTDTQYF.

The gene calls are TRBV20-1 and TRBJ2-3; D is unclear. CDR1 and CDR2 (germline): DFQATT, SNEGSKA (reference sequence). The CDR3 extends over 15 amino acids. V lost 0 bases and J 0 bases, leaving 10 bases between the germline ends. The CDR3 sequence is CSARDQTPSTDTQYF. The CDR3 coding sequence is TGCAGTGCTAGAGATCAAACACCTAGCACAGATACGCAGTATTTT.

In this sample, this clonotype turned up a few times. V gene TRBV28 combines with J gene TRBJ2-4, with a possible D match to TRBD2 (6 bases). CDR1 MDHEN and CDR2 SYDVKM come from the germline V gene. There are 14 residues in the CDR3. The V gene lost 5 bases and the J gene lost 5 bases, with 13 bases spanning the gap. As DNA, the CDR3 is TGTGCCAGCAGTCTCTTTTGGGGGGAAAACATTCAGTACTTC. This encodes CASSLFWGENIQYF.

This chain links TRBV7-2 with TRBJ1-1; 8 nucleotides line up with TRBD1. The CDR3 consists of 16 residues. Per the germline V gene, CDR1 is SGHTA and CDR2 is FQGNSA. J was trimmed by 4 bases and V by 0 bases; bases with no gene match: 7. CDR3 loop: CASSLATTGGGTEAFF. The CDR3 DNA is TGTGCCAGCAGCTTAGCGACCACAGGGGGTGGCACTGAAGCTTTCTTT.